This T cell receptor (beta chain) was retrieved from a study of shared clonotypes between healthy human individuals. The naive CD8 population came from CD45RO-negative cells selected for CCR7, without terminally differentiated effector memory CD45RA+ cells. This clone was seen once. Its antigen is unknown. The method was immunoSEQ multiplex PCR; TCRdb's version includes in-frame clones alone and lacks a portion of them. The sample has approximately 600,000 clones, approximately 95% seen once. Study findings and constraints: Non-shared clonotypes showed lower generation probabilities than clonotypes common to all four donors.

The V and J ends lost 6 bases and 0 bases respectively, with 15 bases between them. The CDR3 loop spans 15 amino acids. The germline V gene encodes CDR1 SNHLY and CDR2 FYNNEI. This clonotype was sampled from a woman aged 30 to 39 in good health. The V gene is TRBV2, the J gene TRBJ2-7; the D gene is possibly TRBD1 (5 bases). Specimen: naive CD8+ T cells sorted from blood. The CDR3 region has the DNA TGTGCCAGCAGCGAAACAGGATCGGGCTCCTACGAGCAGTACTTC. Translation: CASSETGSGSYEQYF.